These 5 T cell receptor beta chains came from one sample sequenced in a study of type 1 and type 2 diabetes patients. Genomic DNA was the PCR template. The TCR beta CDR3 region was amplified using 30 forward and 13 reverse primers. TCRdb independently ran MiXCR on the multiplex PCR reads; one entry per CDR3 protein. The sample lists a few hundred thousand distinct CDR3 sequences, more than 45% occurring once. The specimen was peripheral blood mononuclear cells (PBMCs). Every receptor here comes from a man younger than 35 with type 2 diabetes.

This clonotype was picked up a small number of times. The rearrangement links TRBV2 to TRBJ2-3; 13 nucleotides match TRBD2. CDR3 length: 16 residues. J was trimmed by 4 bases and V by 2 bases; bases with no gene match: 3. Germline-derived CDR1 and CDR2 are SNHLY and FYNNEI. The CDR3 protein is CASSERTSGSSDTQYF. The DNA for the CDR3 is TGTGCCAGCAGTGAACGGACTAGCGGGAGCTCAGATACGCAGTATTTT.

The DNA for the CDR3 is TGTGCCAGTAGTACGAAAACTGGGGGGACCTACGAGCAGTACTTC. Protein product: CASSTKTGGTYEQYF. The J gene is TRBJ2-7, the V gene TRBV19; D possibly corresponds to TRBD2 (6 bases). The germline V gene encodes CDR1 LNHDA and CDR2 SQIVND (reference sequence). The CDR3 is made up of 15 amino acids. V was cut by 4 bases and J by 2 bases, with 15 bases left in between.

This rearrangement joins TRBV9 to TRBJ2-5; the match to TRBD2 covers 9 bases. This CDR3 spans 14 amino acids. J gave up 2 bases and V 5 bases, and 4 bases lay outside the gene matches. Germline V CDR1 and CDR2: SGDLS, YYNGEE. The CDR3: CASSLAGTQETQYF. The DNA of the CDR3 is TGTGCCAGCAGTCTAGCGGGGACACAAGAGACCCAGTACTTC.

The table lists this clonotype with a count of one. The V call is TRBV2, the J call TRBJ1-6; 7 nucleotides line up with TRBD1. The trim removed 10 bases at V and 6 bases at J, leaving 6 bases unmatched. Germline lookup yields CDR1 SNHLY and CDR2 FYNNEI. The CDR3 sequence is 13 residues long. DNA for the CDR3: TGTGCCATGTCATCAGGGGGTAATTCACCCCTCCACTTT. Translating it yields CAMSSGGNSPLHF.

The chain uses TRBV27 and TRBJ2-3; D is unclear. Trimming stripped 2 bases from V and 2 bases from J, with 14 bases between. The CDR3 covers 16 residues. Germline-derived CDR1 and CDR2 are MNHEY and SMNVEV (reference sequence). CDR3 nucleotide sequence: TGTGCCAGCAGTTTACCAGCCCTACTTTACACAGATACGCAGTATTTT. As protein: CASSLPALLYTDTQYF.